This T cell receptor beta chain was identified in a study of blood T cell repertoires in COVID-19. Trimming removed 7 bases at V and 3 bases at J, with 15 bases between. The CDR3 has 14 amino acids. Patients in Seattle were enrolled during active infection, then followed longitudinally. Original processing methods: Amplified reference gene primers provided the basis for estimating nucleated cell counts. TCRdb keeps only in-frame clones here, not all; method: immunoSEQ multiplex PCR. The D gene and trimming were derived from the DNA, and the V and J assignments and clone size from that table. Of roughly 200,000 clones detected, approximately 80% appear once; the ten largest clones hold approximately 11%.

Sequencing was carried out using peripheral blood. The TCR was taken from a woman in her forties with COVID-19, enrolled during active disease. The rearrangement joins TRBV23-1 to TRBJ1-2; D ambiguous. TRBV23-1 is labeled an ORF, and its function is uncertain. Written as DNA, the CDR3 is TGCGCCAGCACCTACAGCGGGTTGGACTATGGCTACACCTTC. Protein sequence: CASTYSGLDYGYTF.